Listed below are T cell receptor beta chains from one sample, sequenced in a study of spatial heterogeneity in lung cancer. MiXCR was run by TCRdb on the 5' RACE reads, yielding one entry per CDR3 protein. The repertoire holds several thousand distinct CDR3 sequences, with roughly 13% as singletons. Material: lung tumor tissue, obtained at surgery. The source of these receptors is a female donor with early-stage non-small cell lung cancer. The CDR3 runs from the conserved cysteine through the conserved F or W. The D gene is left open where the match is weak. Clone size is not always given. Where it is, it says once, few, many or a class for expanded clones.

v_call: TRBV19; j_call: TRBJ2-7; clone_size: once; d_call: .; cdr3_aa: CASSIHPTQGTYEQYF; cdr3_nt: TGTGCCAGTAGTATTCACCCAACGCAGGGTACCTACGAGCAGTACTTC
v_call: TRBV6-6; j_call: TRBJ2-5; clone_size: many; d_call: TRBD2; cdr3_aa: CASTSRTSGGAKETQYF; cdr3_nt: TGTGCCAGCACCTCCCGCACTAGCGGGGGGGCGAAGGAGACCCAGTACTTC
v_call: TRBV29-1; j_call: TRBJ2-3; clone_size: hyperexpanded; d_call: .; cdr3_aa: CSLEGGSTDTQYF; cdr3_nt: TGCTCCCTGGAAGGCGGGTCCACAGATACGCAGTATTTT
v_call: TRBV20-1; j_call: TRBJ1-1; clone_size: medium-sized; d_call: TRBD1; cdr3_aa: CSASGQLLEAFF; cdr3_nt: TGCAGTGCCTCGGGACAGCTCCTTGAAGCTTTCTTT
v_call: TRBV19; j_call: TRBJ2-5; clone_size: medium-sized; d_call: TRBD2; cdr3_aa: CASSNLAGAETQYF; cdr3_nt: TGTGCCAGTAGTAACCTAGCGGGGGCAGAGACCCAGTACTTC
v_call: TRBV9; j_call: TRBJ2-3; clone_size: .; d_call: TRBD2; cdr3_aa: CASSTTSGGLSSTDTQYF; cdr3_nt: TGTGCCAGCAGCACGACTAGCGGGGGGCTCTCTAGCACAGATACGCAGTATTTT
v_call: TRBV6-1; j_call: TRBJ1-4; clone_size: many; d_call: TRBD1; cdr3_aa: CASKGDRRNEKLFF; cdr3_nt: TGTGCCAGCAAGGGGGACAGACGTAATGAAAAACTGTTTTTT
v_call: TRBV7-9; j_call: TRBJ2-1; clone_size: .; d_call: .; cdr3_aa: CASSSYREQFF; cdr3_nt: TGTGCCAGCAGCAGCTACCGGGAACAGTTCTTC
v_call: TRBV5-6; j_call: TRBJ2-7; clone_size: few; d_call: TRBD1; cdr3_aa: CASSPRTGWDYEQYF; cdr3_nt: TGTGCCAGCAGCCCCCGGACAGGATGGGATTACGAGCAGTACTTC
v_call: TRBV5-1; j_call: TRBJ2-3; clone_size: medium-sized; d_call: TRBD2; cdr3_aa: CASSPAGTSGGSTDTQYF; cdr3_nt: TGCGCCAGCAGCCCAGCCGGGACTAGCGGGGGTAGCACAGATACGCAGTATTTT
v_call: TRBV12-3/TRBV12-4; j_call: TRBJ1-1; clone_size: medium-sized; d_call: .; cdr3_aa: CASSLSVGNTEAFF; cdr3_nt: TGTGCCAGCAGTTTAAGCGTTGGGAACACTGAAGCTTTCTTT
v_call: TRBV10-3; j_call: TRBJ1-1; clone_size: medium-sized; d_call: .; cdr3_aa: CAISYDSLGTEAFF; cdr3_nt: TGTGCCATCAGTTATGACTCCCTGGGGACTGAAGCTTTCTTT
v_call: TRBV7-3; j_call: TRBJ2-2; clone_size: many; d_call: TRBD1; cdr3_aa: CASSPRVGTGYTGELFF; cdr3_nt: TGTGCCAGCAGCCCCCGAGTGGGGACAGGATACACCGGGGAGCTGTTTTTT
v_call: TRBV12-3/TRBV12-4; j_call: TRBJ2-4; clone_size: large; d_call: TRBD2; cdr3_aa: CASSFGTSEERKNIQYF; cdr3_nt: TGTGCCAGCAGTTTCGGGACTAGTGAGGAAAGAAAAAACATTCAGTACTTC